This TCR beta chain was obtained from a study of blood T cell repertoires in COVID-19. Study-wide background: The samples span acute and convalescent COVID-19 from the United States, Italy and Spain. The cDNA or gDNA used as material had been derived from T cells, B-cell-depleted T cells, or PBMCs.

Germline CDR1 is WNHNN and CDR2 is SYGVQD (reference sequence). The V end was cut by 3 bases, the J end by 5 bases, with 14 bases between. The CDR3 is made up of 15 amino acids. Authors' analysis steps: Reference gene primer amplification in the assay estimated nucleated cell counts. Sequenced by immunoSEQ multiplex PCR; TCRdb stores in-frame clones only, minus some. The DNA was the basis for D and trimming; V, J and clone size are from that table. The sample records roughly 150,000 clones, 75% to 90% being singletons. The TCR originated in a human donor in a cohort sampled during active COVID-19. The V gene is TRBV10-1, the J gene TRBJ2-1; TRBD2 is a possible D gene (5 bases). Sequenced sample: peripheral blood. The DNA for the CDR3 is TGCGCCAGCAGTGAAAGTAGCGTTTTGAACAATGAGCAGTTCTTC. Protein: CASSESSVLNNEQFF.